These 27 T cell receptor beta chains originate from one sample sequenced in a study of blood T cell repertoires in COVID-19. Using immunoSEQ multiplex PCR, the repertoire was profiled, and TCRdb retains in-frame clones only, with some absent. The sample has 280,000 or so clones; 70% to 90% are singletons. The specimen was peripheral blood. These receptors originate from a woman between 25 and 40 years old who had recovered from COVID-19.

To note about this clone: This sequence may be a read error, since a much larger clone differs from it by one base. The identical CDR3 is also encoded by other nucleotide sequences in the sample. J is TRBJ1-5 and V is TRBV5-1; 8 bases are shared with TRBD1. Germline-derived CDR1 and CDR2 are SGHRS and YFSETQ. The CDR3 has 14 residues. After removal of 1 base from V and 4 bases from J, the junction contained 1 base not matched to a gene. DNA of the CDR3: TGCGCCAGCAGCTTGACAGGGGGTAATCAGCCCCAGCATTTT. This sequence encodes CASSLTGGNQPQHF.

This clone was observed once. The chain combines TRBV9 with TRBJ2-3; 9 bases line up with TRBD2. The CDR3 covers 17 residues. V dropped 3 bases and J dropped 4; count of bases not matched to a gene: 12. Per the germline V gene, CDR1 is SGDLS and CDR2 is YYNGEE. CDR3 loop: CASSAGLAFLGADTQYF. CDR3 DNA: TGTGCCAGCAGCGCGGGACTAGCTTTCCTGGGCGCAGATACGCAGTATTTT.

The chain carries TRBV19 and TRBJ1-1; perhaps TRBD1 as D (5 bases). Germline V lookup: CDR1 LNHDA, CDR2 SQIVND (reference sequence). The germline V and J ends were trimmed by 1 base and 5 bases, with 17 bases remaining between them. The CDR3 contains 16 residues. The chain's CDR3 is CASSIGLQGIETEAFF. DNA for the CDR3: TGTGCCAGTAGTATAGGTCTCCAGGGTATAGAAACTGAAGCTTTCTTT.

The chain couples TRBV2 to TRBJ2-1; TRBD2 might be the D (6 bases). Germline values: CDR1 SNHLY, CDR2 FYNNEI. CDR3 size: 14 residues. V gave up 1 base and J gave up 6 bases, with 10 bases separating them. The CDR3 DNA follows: TGTGCCAGCAGTGAAGTTGGGGGGTCCAATGAGCAGTTCTTC. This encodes CASSEVGGSNEQFF.

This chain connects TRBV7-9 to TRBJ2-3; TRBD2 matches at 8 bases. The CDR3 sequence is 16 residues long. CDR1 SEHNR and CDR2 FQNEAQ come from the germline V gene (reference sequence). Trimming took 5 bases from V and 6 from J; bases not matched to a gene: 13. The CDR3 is CASSPQKRGIIDTQYF. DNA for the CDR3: TGTGCCAGCAGCCCTCAGAAGCGGGGGATAATTGATACGCAGTATTTT.

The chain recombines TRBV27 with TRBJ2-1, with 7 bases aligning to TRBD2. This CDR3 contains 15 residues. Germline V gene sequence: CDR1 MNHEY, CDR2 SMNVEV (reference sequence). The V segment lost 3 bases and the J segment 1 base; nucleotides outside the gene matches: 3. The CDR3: CASSLGGGSYNEQFF. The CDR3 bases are TGTGCCAGCAGTTTGGGGGGAGGGTCCTACAATGAGCAGTTCTTC.

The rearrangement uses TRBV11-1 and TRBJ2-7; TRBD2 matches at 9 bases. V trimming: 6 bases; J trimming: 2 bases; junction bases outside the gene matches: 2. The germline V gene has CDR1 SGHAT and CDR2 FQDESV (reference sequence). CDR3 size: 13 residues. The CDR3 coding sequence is TGTGCCAGCAGGCTAGCGGGGACCTACGAGCAGTACTTC. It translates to CASRLAGTYEQYF.

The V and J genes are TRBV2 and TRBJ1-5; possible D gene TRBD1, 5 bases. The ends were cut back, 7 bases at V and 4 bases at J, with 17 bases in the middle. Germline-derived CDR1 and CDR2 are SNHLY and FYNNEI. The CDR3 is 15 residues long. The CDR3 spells CASKREIPGNQPQHF. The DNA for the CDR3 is TGTGCCAGCAAGAGAGAAATCCCAGGGAATCAGCCCCAGCATTTT.

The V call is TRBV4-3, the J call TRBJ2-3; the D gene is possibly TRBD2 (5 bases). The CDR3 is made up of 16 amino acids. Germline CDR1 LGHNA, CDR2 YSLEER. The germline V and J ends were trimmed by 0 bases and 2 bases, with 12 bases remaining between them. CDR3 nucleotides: TGCGCCAGCAGCCAAGAATTAGCGCTAGCCACAGATACGCAGTATTTT. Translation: CASSQELALATDTQYF.

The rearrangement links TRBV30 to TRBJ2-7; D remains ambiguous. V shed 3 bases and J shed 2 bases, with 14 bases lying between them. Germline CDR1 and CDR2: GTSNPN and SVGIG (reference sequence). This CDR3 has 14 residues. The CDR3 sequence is CAWSKPTDPYEQYF. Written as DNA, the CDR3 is TGTGCCTGGAGCAAACCAACAGACCCCTACGAGCAGTACTTC.

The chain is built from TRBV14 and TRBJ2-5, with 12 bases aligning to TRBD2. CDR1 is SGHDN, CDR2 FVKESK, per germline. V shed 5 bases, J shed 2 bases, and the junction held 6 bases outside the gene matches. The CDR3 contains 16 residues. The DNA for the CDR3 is TGTGCCAGCAGCTTTAGGACTAGCGGGATACAAGAGACCCAGTACTTC. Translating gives CASSFRTSGIQETQYF.

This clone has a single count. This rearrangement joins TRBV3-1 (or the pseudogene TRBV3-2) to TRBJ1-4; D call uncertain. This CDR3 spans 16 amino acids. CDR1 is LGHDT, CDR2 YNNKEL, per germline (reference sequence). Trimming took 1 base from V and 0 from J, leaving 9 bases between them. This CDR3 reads CASSQVGSATNEKLFF. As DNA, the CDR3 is TGTGCCAGCAGCCAAGTCGGGAGCGCAACTAATGAAAAACTGTTTTTT.

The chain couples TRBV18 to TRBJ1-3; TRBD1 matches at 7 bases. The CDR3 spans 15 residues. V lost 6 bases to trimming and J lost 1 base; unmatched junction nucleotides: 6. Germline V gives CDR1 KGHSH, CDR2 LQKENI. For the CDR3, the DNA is TGTGCCAGCTCCTCGGCACAGGGGTCTGGAAACACCATATATTTT. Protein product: CASSSAQGSGNTIYF.

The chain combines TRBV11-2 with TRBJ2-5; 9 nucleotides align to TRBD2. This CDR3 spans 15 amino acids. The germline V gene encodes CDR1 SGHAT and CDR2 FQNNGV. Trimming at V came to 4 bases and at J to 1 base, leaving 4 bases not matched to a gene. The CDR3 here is CASSYSGSSQETQYF. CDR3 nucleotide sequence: TGTGCCAGCAGCTATAGCGGGAGTTCCCAAGAGACCCAGTACTTC.

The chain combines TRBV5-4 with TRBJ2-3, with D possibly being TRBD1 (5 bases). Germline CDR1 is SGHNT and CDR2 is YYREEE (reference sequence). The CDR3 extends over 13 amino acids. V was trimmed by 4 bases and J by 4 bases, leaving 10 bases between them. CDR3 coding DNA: TGTGCCAGCAGCGCGCAGGGATCAGATACGCAGTATTTT. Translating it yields CASSAQGSDTQYF.

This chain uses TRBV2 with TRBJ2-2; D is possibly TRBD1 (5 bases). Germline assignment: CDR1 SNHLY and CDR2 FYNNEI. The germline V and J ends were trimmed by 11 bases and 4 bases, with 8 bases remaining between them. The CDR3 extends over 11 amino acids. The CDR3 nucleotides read TGTGCCGTGCAGGGCACCGGGGAGCTGTTTTTT. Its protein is CAVQGTGELFF.

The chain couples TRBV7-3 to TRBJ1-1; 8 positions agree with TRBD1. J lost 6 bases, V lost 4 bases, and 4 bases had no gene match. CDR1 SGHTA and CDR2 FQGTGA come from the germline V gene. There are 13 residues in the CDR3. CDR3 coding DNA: TGTGCCAGCAGCTCGGACAGGGCGGCTGAAGCTTTCTTT. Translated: CASSSDRAAEAFF.

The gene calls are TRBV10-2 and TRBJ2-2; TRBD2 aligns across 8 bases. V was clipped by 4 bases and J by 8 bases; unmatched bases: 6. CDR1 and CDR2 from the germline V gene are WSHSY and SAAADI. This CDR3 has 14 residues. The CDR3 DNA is TGCGCCAGCAGTGGTTACGTAGCGGGGGGGGAGCTGTTTTTT. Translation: CASSGYVAGGELFF.

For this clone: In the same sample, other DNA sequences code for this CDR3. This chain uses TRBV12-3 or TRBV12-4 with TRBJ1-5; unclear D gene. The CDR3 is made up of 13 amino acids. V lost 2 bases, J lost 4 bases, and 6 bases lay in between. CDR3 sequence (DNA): TGTGCCAGCAGTTTATCGGTGAATCAGCCCCAGCATTTT. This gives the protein CASSLSVNQPQHF.

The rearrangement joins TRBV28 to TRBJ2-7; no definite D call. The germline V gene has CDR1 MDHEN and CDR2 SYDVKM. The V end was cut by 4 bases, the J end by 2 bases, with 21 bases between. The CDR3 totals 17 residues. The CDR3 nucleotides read TGTGCCAGCAGTTCCCTATCAGACATCCTAATCACCTACGAGCAGTACTTC. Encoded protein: CASSSLSDILITYEQYF. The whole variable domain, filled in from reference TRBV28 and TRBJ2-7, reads DVKVTQSSRYLVKRTGEKVFLECVQDMDHENMFWYRQDPGLGLRLIYFSYDVKMKEKGDIPEGYSVSREKKERFSLILESASTNQTSMYLCASSSLSDILITYEQYFGPGTRLTVT.

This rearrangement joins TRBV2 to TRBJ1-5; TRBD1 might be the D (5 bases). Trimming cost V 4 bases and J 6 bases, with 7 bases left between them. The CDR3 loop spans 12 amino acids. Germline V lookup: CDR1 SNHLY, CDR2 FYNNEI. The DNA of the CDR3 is TGTGCCAGCAGTGTTACAGGTCAGCCCCAGCATTTT. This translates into CASSVTGQPQHF. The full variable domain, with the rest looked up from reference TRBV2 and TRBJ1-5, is EPEVTQTPSHQVTQMGQEVILRCVPISNHLYFYWYRQILGQKVEFLVSFYNNEISEKSEIFDDQFSVERPDGSNFTLKIRSTKLEDSAMYFCASSVTGQPQHFGDGTRLSIL.

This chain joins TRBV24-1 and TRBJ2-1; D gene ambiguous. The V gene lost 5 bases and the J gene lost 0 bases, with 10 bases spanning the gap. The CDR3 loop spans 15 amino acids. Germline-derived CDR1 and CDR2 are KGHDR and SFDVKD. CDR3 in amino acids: CATSAGWSSYNEQFF. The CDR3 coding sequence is TGTGCCACCAGTGCCGGCTGGAGCTCCTACAATGAGCAGTTCTTC.

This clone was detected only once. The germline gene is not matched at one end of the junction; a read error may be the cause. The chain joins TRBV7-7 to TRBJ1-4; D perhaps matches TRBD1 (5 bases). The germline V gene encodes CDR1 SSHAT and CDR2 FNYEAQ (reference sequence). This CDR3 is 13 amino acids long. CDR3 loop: CASSSRVGEKLFF. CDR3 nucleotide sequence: TGTGCTAGCAGCTCCAGGGTTGGTGAAAAACTGTTTTTT.

The CDR3 sequence is CAWSNGAVGEAFF. Written as DNA, the CDR3 is TGTGCCTGGAGTAATGGGGCCGTAGGGGAAGCTTTCTTT. This rearrangement joins TRBV30 to TRBJ1-1, with D possibly being TRBD1 (5 bases). This CDR3 comprises 13 residues. The V end was cut by 2 bases, the J end by 8 bases, with 15 bases between. Germline V gives CDR1 GTSNPN, CDR2 SVGIG (reference sequence).

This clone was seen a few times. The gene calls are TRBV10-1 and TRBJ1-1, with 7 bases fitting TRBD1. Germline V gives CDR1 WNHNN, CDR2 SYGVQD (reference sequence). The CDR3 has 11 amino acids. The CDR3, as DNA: TGCCCCGCAGGGGGAAGCGCTGAAGCTTTCTTT. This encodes CPAGGSAEAFF.

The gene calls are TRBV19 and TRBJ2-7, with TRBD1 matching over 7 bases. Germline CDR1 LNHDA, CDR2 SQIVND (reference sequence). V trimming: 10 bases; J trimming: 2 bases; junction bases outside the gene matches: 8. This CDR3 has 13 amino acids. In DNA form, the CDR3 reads TGTGCCACTCAAGGGGGCACCGCCTACGAGCAGTACTTC. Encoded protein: CATQGGTAYEQYF. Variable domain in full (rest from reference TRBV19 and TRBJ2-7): DGGITQSPKYLFRKEGQNVTLSCEQNLNHDAMYWYRQDPGQGLRLIYYSQIVNDFQKGDIAEGYSVSREKKESFPLTVTSAQKNPTAFYLCATQGGTAYEQYFGPGTRLTVT.

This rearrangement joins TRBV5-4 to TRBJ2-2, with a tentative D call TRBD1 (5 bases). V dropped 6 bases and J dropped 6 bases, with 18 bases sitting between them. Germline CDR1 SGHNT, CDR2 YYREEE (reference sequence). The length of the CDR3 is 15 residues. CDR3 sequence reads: CASKPYDRGPGELFF. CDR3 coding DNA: TGTGCCAGCAAACCCTATGATAGGGGTCCCGGGGAGCTGTTTTTT.